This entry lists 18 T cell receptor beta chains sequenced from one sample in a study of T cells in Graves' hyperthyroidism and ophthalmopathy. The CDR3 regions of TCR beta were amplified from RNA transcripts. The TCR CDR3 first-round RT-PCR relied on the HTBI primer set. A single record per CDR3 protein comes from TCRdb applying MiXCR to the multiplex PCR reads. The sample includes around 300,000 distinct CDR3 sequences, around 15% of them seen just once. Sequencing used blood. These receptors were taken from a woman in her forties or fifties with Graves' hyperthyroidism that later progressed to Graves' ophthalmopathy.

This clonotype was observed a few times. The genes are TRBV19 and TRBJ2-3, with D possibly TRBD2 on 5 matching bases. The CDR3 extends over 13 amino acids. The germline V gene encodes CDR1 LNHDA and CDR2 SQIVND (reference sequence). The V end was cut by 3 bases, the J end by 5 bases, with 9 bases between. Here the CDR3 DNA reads TGTGCCAGTAGTATCGGACTTAAAGATACGCAGTATTTT. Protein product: CASSIGLKDTQYF.

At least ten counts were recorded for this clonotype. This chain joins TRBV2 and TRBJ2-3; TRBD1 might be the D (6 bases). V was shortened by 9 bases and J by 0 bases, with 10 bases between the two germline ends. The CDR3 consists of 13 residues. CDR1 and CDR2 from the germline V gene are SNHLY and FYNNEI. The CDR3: CARKGGSTDTQYF. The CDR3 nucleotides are TGTGCCAGGAAAGGGGGTAGCACAGATACGCAGTATTTT. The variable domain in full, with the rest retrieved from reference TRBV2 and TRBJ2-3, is EPEVTQTPSHQVTQMGQEVILRCVPISNHLYFYWYRQILGQKVEFLVSFYNNEISEKSEIFDDQFSVERPDGSNFTLKIRSTKLEDSAMYFCARKGGSTDTQYFGPGTRLTVL.

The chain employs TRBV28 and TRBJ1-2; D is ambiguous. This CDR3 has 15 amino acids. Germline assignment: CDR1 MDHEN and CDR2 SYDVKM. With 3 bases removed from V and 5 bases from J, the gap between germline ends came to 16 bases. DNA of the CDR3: TGTGCCAGCAGTTTGTCACCCTCAGCCAGTTATGGCTACACCTTC. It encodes CASSLSPSASYGYTF.

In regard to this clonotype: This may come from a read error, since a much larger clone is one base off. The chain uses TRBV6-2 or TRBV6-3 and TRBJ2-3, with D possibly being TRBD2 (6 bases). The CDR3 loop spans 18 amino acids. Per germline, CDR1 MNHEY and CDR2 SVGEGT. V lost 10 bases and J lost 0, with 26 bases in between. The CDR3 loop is CATHVIGMGLPSTDTQYF. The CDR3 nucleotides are TGTGCCACCCACGTTATTGGGATGGGACTCCCTAGCACAGATACGCAGTATTTT.

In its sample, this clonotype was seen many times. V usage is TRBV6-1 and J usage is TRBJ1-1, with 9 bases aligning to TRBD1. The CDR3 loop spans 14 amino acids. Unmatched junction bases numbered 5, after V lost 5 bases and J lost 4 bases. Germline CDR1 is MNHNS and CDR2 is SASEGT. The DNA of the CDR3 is TGTGCCAGCAGTTTTGGGACAGGGACCACTGAAGCTTTCTTT. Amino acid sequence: CASSFGTGTTEAFF.

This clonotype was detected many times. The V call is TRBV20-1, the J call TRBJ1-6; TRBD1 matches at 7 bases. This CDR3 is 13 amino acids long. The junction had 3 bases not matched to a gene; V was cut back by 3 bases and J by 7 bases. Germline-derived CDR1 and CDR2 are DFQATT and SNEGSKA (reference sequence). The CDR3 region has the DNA TGCAGTGCTAGGCGGGACAGCAATTCACCCCTCCACTTT. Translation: CSARRDSNSPLHF.

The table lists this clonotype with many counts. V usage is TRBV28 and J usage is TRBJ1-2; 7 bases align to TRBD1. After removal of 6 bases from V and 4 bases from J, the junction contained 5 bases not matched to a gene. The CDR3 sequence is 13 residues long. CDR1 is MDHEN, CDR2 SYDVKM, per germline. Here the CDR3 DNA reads TGTGCCAGCAGCCTGACAGGGACCTATGGCTACACCTTC. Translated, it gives CASSLTGTYGYTF.

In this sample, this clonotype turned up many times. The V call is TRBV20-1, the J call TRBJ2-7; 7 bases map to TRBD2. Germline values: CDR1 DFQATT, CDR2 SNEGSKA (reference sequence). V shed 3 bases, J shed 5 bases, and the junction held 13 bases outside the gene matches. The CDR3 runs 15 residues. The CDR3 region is CSASIGGSGQNEQYF. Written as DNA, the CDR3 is TGCAGTGCTAGTATAGGCGGGAGTGGGCAGAACGAGCAGTACTTC.

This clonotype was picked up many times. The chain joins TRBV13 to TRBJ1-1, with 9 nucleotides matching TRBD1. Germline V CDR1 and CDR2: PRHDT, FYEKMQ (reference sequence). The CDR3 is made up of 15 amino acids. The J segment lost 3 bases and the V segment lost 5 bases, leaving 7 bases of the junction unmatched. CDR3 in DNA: TGTGCCAGCAGCCAACGACAGGGGGGCGACACTGAAGCTTTCTTT. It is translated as CASSQRQGGDTEAFF.

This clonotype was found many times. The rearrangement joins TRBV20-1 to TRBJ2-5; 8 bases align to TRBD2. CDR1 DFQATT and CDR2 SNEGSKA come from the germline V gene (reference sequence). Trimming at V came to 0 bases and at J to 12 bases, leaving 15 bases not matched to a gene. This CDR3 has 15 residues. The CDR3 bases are TGCAGTGCTAGAGATCTGTGGCGGGAGGCCATTCACGAGTACTTC. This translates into CSARDLWREAIHEYF.

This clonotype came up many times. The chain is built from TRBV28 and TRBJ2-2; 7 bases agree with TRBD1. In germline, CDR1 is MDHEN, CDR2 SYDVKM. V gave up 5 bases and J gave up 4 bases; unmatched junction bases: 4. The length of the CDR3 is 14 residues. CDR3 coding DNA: TGTGCCAGCAGTCTGACAGGGACCACCGGGGAGCTGTTTTTT. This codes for CASSLTGTTGELFF.

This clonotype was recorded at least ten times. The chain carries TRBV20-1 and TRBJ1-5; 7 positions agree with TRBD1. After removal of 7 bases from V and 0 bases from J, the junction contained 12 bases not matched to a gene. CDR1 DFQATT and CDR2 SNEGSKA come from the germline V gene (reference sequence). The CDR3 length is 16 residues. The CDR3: CSVLAPGTDSNQPQHF. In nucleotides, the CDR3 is TGCAGTGTTCTAGCACCCGGGACAGATAGCAATCAGCCCCAGCATTTT.

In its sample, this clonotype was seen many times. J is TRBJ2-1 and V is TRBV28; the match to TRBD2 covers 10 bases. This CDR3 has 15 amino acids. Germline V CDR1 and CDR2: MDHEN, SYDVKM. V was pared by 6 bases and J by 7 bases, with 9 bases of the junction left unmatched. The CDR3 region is CASSIAGGTRNEQFF. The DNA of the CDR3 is TGTGCCAGCAGCATAGCGGGGGGAACAAGAAATGAGCAGTTCTTC. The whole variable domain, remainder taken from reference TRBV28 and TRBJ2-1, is DVKVTQSSRYLVKRTGEKVFLECVQDMDHENMFWYRQDPGLGLRLIYFSYDVKMKEKGDIPEGYSVSREKKERFSLILESASTNQTSMYLCASSIAGGTRNEQFFGPGTRLTVL.

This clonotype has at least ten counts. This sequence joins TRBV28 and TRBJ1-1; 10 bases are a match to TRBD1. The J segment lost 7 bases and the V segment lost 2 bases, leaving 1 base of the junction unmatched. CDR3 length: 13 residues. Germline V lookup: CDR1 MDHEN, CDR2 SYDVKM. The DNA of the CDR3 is TGTGCCAGCAGTTTACGGACAGGGGGTGAAGCTTTCTTT. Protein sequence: CASSLRTGGEAFF.

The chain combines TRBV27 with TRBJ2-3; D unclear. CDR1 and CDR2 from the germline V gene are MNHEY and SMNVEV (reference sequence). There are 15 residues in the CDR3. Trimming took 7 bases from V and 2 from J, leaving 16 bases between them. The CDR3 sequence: CASKKGGTNTDTQYF. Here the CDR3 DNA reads TGTGCCAGCAAGAAAGGCGGAACAAACACAGATACGCAGTATTTT.

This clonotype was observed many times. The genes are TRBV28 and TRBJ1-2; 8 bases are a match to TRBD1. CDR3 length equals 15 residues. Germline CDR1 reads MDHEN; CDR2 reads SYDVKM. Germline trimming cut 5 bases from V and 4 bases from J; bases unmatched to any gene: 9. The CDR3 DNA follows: TGTGCCAGCAGTACTTCAGGGGGCGTTAGCTATGGCTACACCTTC. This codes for CASSTSGGVSYGYTF.

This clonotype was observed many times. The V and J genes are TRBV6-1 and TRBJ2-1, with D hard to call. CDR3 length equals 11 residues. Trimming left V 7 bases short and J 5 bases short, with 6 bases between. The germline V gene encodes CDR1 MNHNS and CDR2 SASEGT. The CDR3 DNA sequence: TGTGCCAGCATCCTCGACAATGAGCAGTTCTTC. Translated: CASILDNEQFF.

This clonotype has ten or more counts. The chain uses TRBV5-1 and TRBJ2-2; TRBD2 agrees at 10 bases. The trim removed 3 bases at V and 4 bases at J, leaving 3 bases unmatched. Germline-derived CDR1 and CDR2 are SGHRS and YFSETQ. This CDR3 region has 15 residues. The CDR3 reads CASSWTSGPTGELFF. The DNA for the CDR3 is TGCGCCAGCAGCTGGACTAGCGGACCCACCGGGGAGCTGTTTTTT.